This TCR beta chain was identified in a study of control samples from healthy donors and cancer patients. Method: immunoSEQ multiplex PCR; TCRdb's copy keeps in-frame clones and lacks some. This sample has about 140,000 clones, with about 86% found just once. The V gene end was trimmed by 5 bases and the J gene end by 1 base; junction bases not matched to a gene: 4. The CDR3 is made up of 14 amino acids. Germline values: CDR1 LNHDA, CDR2 SQIVND (reference sequence). The clonotype was recovered from a young man in good health. The sample comprised blood. J is TRBJ1-1 and V is TRBV19, with TRBD1 identical over 7 bases. The CDR3 loop reads CASSPRTGNTEAFF. The CDR3 DNA follows: TGTGCCAGTAGTCCTCGGACAGGGAACACTGAAGCTTTCTTT.